This TCR beta chain emerged from a study of blood T cell repertoires in COVID-19 (dated by TCRdb to about 2020). About the investigation overall: Collaborator samples came from the United States, Italy and Spain and covered acute and convalescent phases of COVID-19. A de-identified subject ID, COVID-19 status, age in years and sex were almost always included in the sample metadata. Where HLA class I and class II types were available, the types were taken from metadata supplied by the sample provider, not from assay-based typing. The material from the prospective study consisted of cDNA or gDNA derived from T cells, B-cell-depleted T cells, or PBMCs. Samples were obtained from the ongoing ImmuneRACE study (first 160 participants) and from 1,254 subjects provided by 6 global collaborators. The repertoires were made available in a free public database intended to serve as a resource for research on the immune response to SARS-CoV-2. The dataset comprised deeply sampled blood TCRbeta repertoires from subjects exposed to, actively infected with, or recovered from COVID-19. The paper's findings and limits, for the study overall: How much clinical and demographic metadata was included differed by source and by participant, and the metadata was provided uncurated.

Each collaborating institution followed its own protocols to collect whole blood in K2EDTA tubes. For TCRbeta analysis, collaborators shipped samples in one of three forms: frozen whole blood, isolated PBMCs, or DNA extracted from either of those sample types. Taken from cysteine to phenylalanine, the CDR3 has 16 residues. Only the CDR3 portion is preserved as DNA: 48 bases, with reading frame beginning at the first base. The V end loses 6 bases and the J end loses 3 bases, and a stretch of 17 bases separates them. Per the germline V gene, SGHTA is the CDR1 and FQGNSA is the CDR2. The immunoSEQ Assay, a bias-controlled multiplex PCR, was used to amplify TCRbeta CDR3 regions from genomic DNA. From the authors' description of their analysis: The number of nucleated cells in each sample was estimated from the amplification of reference gene primers within the assay. Sequence reads were collapsed and filtered to measure the absolute abundance of every unique TCRbeta CDR3 rearrangement. For each sample, productive Simpson clonality was calculated as the square root of Simpson's diversity index over productive rearrangements. TCRdb mirrors the immuneACCESS table, restricted to in-frame sequences. Some clones are absent from its copies; in checked studies, under half trace to an unresolved V gene, and the reason for the others is unknown. That table supplies the V and J calls and clone size; D and trimming were determined from the DNA. Within this sample are about 110,000 clones, with 82% of them counted one time only. The top ten constitute about 15% of the sample.

Of note for this clone: The antigen this receptor binds is unknown. No per-base quality is available; no much larger clone lies one base away.

Material: peripheral blood. Recombination connected TRBV7-2 to TRBJ2-2; TRBD2 is possibly the D segment (6 matching bases). This receptor was obtained from a woman aged 55 to 70 with acute or convalescent COVID-19. The CDR3 here reads CASSFRGVADTGELFF. The DNA reads as follows: TGTGCCAGCAGTTTTAGAGGGGTAGCGGACACCGGGGAGCTGTTTTTT.